The source of this TCR beta chain is a study of T cell changes during pregnancy in multiple sclerosis. Only in-frame clones appear in the TCRdb table, and some are missing; sequencing was by immunoSEQ multiplex PCR. Of 30,000 to 40,000 clones in the sample, approximately 89% were seen once. The CDR3 length is 15 residues. With 1 base clipped from V and 6 bases from J, the junction kept 8 bases outside the gene matches. Germline V gives CDR1 SQVTM, CDR2 ANQGSEA. Material: CD8+ T cells from peripheral blood mononuclear cells, obtained in the first trimester of pregnancy. The rearrangement links TRBV29-1 to TRBJ2-2, with TRBD2 identical over 7 bases. The clonotype was recovered from a female donor with multiple sclerosis, enrolled in a pregnancy study. Here the CDR3 reads CSVEGESSGPGELFF. CDR3 bases: TGCAGCGTTGAAGGGGAGAGTAGCGGGCCCGGGGAGCTGTTTTTT.